This T cell receptor (beta chain) was sequenced during a study of blood T cell repertoires in COVID-19 (dated by TCRdb to 2018 to 2021). Some background on the complete study: Samples from collaborators originated in the United States, Italy and Spain and spanned both the acute and convalescent phases of COVID-19. The prospective study material was composed of cDNA or gDNA derived from T cells, B-cell-depleted T cells, or PBMCs. The dataset comprised deeply sampled blood TCRbeta repertoires from subjects exposed to, actively infected with, or recovered from COVID-19. A freely available public database, intended as a resource for researchers studying the immune response to SARS-CoV-2, is where the repertoires were released. The samples were drawn from two sources: the first 160 participants of the ongoing ImmuneRACE study, and fewer than 1,500 subjects contributed by 6 global collaborators. Nearly every sample came with metadata listing a de-identified subject ID, COVID-19 status, age in years and sex. Where HLA class I and class II types were available, the types were taken from metadata supplied by the sample provider, not from assay-based typing.

General study outcomes and caveats: The quantity of clinical and demographic metadata differed by source and by participant and was supplied without curation.

TCRbeta CDR3 regions were amplified from genomic DNA by means of the immunoSEQ Assay, a bias-controlled multiplex PCR. In the original analysis: Nucleated cell counts per sample were estimated from amplification of reference gene primers within the assay. Sequence reads were collapsed and filtered to measure the absolute abundance of every unique TCRbeta CDR3 rearrangement. For each sample, productive Simpson clonality was calculated as the square root of Simpson's diversity index over productive rearrangements. TCRdb took over this immuneACCESS table, retaining in-frame rearrangements with V and J assigned. Such tables are incomplete; in checked studies, under half of the missing clones stem from an unresolved V gene, and the remainder is unexplained. V and J calls and clone size are those listed in that table; D and trimming were worked out from the DNA. The sample data list around 200,000 clones, and around 84% of these were observed just once. In total, the top ten clones hold 18% of the sample.

This clone was observed a few times. It lacks a known antigen. No base quality values were provided; no much bigger clone lies one nucleotide off. V loses 5 bases, J loses 3 bases, and the germline ends lie 10 bases apart. The CDR3 starts with the cysteine, ends with the phenylalanine, and has 13 residues. The entry retains the CDR3 DNA only, 39 bases that are in frame from base 1. CDR1 and CDR2 were assigned from the germline V gene (reference sequence) as SEHNR and FQNEAQ. Collaborating institutions collected whole blood in K2EDTA tubes following their own protocols. For TCRbeta analysis, collaborators shipped samples in one of three forms: frozen whole blood, isolated PBMCs, or DNA extracted from either of those sample types.

Sequenced material: peripheral blood. The sequence was obtained from a woman older than 75 with active or convalescent COVID-19. The chain uses TRBV7-9 and TRBJ1-1, with the D gene not clear enough to name. DNA sequence: TGTGCCAGCAGCCCAAACGAGTACACTGAAGCTTTCTTT. Its protein product is CASSPNEYTEAFF.